These 12 T cell receptor beta chains came from one sample sequenced in a study of cytomegalovirus exposure and HLA in healthy donors. Both 60 Vbeta primers and 13 Jbeta primers went into the PCR. Sequencing used immunoSEQ multiplex PCR; TCRdb keeps in-frame clones, though not all of them. The table has about 97,000 clones, more than 70% seen once. Sequenced input: PBMCs. The receptor source for this set is a man aged 25-45 years in good health and CMV-seronegative.

The genes are TRBV5-4 and TRBJ1-6; the D gene is possibly TRBD1 (6 bases). This CDR3 contains 14 residues. In germline, CDR1 is SGHNT, CDR2 YYREEE (reference sequence). Trimming took off 0 bases at V and 9 bases at J, with 10 bases between the two ends. CDR3 sequence reads: CASSLVGAGSPLHF. CDR3 in DNA: TGTGCCAGCAGCTTGGTGGGGGCCGGTTCACCCCTCCACTTT.

The V and J genes are TRBV19 and TRBJ2-7; D is undetermined. CDR1 LNHDA and CDR2 SQIVND come from the germline V gene (reference sequence). The ends were cut back, 3 bases at V and 4 bases at J, with 13 bases in the middle. The CDR3 covers 14 residues. The chain's CDR3 is CASSIAVHPYEQYF. DNA of the CDR3: TGTGCCAGTAGTATCGCAGTACACCCGTACGAGCAGTACTTC.

The chain is built from TRBV30 and TRBJ1-5; D is unresolved. Trimming stripped 3 bases from V and 1 base from J, with 7 bases between. This CDR3 has 13 amino acids. In germline, CDR1 is GTSNPN, CDR2 SVGIG (reference sequence). The CDR3 sequence: CAWRAESNQPQHF. For the CDR3, the DNA is TGTGCCTGGAGGGCGGAAAGCAATCAGCCCCAGCATTTT.

V usage is TRBV19 and J usage is TRBJ2-7, with D uncertain. Trimming cost V 3 bases and J 2 bases, with 14 bases left between them. The CDR3 is 15 amino acids. Germline lookup yields CDR1 LNHDA and CDR2 SQIVND (reference sequence). CDR3 sequence: CASSITLSRPYEQYF. In nucleotides, the CDR3 is TGTGCCAGTAGTATTACCCTAAGCCGCCCCTACGAGCAGTACTTC.

This chain connects TRBV19 to TRBJ2-7; TRBD1 agrees at 10 bases. Losses at the gene ends were 6 bases for V and 7 bases for J; bases not matched to a gene: 12. The CDR3 has 15 amino acids. Per germline, CDR1 LNHDA and CDR2 SQIVND (reference sequence). CDR3 in DNA: TGTGCCAGTAGAAATTTGGGACAGGGGACCGCGGAGCAGTACTTC. This gives the protein CASRNLGQGTAEQYF. Variable domain in full (rest from reference TRBV19 and TRBJ2-7): DGGITQSPKYLFRKEGQNVTLSCEQNLNHDAMYWYRQDPGQGLRLIYYSQIVNDFQKGDIAEGYSVSREKKESFPLTVTSAQKNPTAFYLCASRNLGQGTAEQYFGPGTRLTVT.

The rearrangement links TRBV7-6 to TRBJ2-1; a possible D gene is TRBD2 (5 bases). Germline assignment: CDR1 SGHVS and CDR2 FNYEAQ. V shed 5 bases and J shed 1 base, with 24 bases lying between them. This CDR3 is 19 amino acids long. This CDR3 reads CASSILSWETRISYNEQFF. CDR3 bases: TGTGCCAGCAGCATCCTATCTTGGGAGACCCGGATTTCCTACAATGAGCAGTTCTTC. The full variable domain, with the rest looked up from reference TRBV7-6 and TRBJ2-1, is GAGVSQSPRYKVTKRGQDVALRCDPISGHVSLYWYRQALGQGPEFLTYFNYEAQQDKSGLPNDRFSAERPEGSISTLTIQRTEQRDSAMYRCASSILSWETRISYNEQFFGPGTRLTVL.

J is TRBJ1-6 and V is TRBV2; the match to TRBD1 covers 9 bases. With 3 bases clipped from V and 10 bases from J, the junction kept 7 bases outside the gene matches. There are 15 residues in the CDR3. CDR1 SNHLY and CDR2 FYNNEI come from the germline V gene. CDR3: CASSDRDRVWSPLHF. The CDR3 DNA reads as TGTGCCAGCAGTGATCGGGACAGGGTCTGGTCACCCCTCCACTTT.

CDR3 protein: CASSIVLLNYGYTF. In DNA form, the CDR3 reads TGTGCCAGTAGTATAGTTTTACTGAACTATGGCTACACCTTC. The chain links TRBV19 to TRBJ1-2; D uncertain. The CDR3 covers 14 residues. Trimming shortened V by 1 base and J by 2 bases, and 8 bases separated the two germline ends. Germline values: CDR1 LNHDA, CDR2 SQIVND (reference sequence). The variable domain in full, completed from reference TRBV19 and TRBJ1-2, reads DGGITQSPKYLFRKEGQNVTLSCEQNLNHDAMYWYRQDPGQGLRLIYYSQIVNDFQKGDIAEGYSVSREKKESFPLTVTSAQKNPTAFYLCASSIVLLNYGYTFGSGTRLTVV.

V and J are TRBV28 and TRBJ1-2, with 7 bases matching TRBD1. Germline CDR1 and CDR2: MDHEN and SYDVKM. V gave up 8 bases and J gave up 8 bases; unmatched junction bases: 14. This CDR3 region has 14 residues. The CDR3 region has the DNA TGTGCCAGCCTCCCTACAGGGGAGAGAGGCGGCTACACCTTC. This codes for CASLPTGERGGYTF.

The CDR3 DNA is TGTGCCAGCAGTTTAATGGGACAGGGTACCAATCAGCCCCAGCATTTT. This sequence encodes CASSLMGQGTNQPQHF. V is TRBV28 and J is TRBJ1-5; TRBD1 matches at 9 bases. Looked up from germline, CDR1 is MDHEN and CDR2 is SYDVKM. The CDR3 sequence is 16 residues long. J gave up 3 bases and V 2 bases, and 5 bases lay outside the gene matches.

V and J are TRBV2 and TRBJ1-1; 9 bases fit TRBD1. CDR1 and CDR2 from the germline V gene are SNHLY and FYNNEI. After removal of 7 bases from V and 8 bases from J, the junction contained 8 bases not matched to a gene. This CDR3 has 13 residues. The CDR3 coding sequence is TGTGCCAGCACCGGACAGGGGCAGTTGGAAGCTTTCTTT. As protein: CASTGQGQLEAFF.

This clone was detected only once. The J gene is TRBJ2-7, the V gene TRBV29-1; 7 nucleotides line up with TRBD1. This CDR3 is built from 17 residues. The junction had 12 bases not matched to a gene; V was cut back by 0 bases and J by 1 base. The germline V gene encodes CDR1 SQVTM and CDR2 ANQGSEA. The CDR3 loop reads CSVEDTPGQVGSYEQYF. The CDR3 DNA reads TGCAGCGTTGAAGACACCCCCGGACAGGTGGGTTCCTACGAGCAGTACTTC.